Below are 17 T cell receptor beta chains sequenced from a single sample in a study of blood T cells in healthy people across ages. PCR was performed a second time for roughly 7 to 11 cycles using a sample-barcoded 5' primer and a J-beta primer mix. One entry per CDR3 protein results from TCRdb running MiXCR on the 5' RACE reads. Of 1.5 million to 2 million distinct CDR3 sequences listed, roughly 30% are singletons. The sequenced sample consisted of blood. Receptor source: a woman aged 25 to 45 in good health.

The chain links TRBV10-2 to TRBJ1-5; weak D call: TRBD1 (6 bases). V was shortened by 8 bases and J by 6 bases, with 20 bases between the two germline ends. The CDR3 is 15 residues long. Germline loops: CDR1 WSHSY, CDR2 SAAADI. This CDR3 reads CASHRAESRGQPQHF. The DNA for the CDR3 is TGCGCCAGCCACAGGGCAGAGTCGCGCGGTCAGCCCCAGCATTTT.

The genes are TRBV20-1 and TRBJ2-7; 8 positions agree with TRBD2. This CDR3 has 15 residues. V trimming: 2 bases; J trimming: 7 bases; junction bases outside the gene matches: 13. The germline CDR1 and CDR2 sequences are DFQATT and SNEGSKA (reference sequence). The DNA for the CDR3 is TGCAGTGCTAGAAGCCTAGCGGGTCCCGACAATGAGCAGTACTTC. Its protein product is CSARSLAGPDNEQYF.

As for this clonotype: This may be a read error, as it is one base from a much larger clone. J is TRBJ2-3 and V is TRBV7-9, with D possibly matching TRBD1 (5 bases). The CDR3 sequence is 15 residues long. Germline V CDR1 and CDR2: SEHNR, FQNEAQ (reference sequence). CDR3 DNA: TGTGCCGGCAGCCCCTGGACACGGGGCACAGATACGCAGTATTTT. It codes for CAGSPWTRGTDTQYF.

The chain joins TRBV9 to TRBJ2-1; TRBD2 matches at 11 bases. The CDR3 is 15 amino acids. Trimming took 3 bases from V and 4 from J; bases not matched to a gene: 3. Germline CDR1 and CDR2: SGDLS and YYNGEE. The CDR3 region is CASSETSGDYNEQFF. The CDR3 nucleotides are TGTGCCAGCAGCGAGACTAGCGGGGATTACAATGAGCAGTTCTTC.

The chain uses TRBV3-1 and TRBJ1-4, with TRBD1 matching 9 bases. V dropped 4 bases and J dropped 7; count of bases not matched to a gene: 7. The CDR3 runs to 15 residues. Per germline, CDR1 LGHDT and CDR2 YNNKEL (reference sequence). The CDR3 region is CASSPRDRAGEKLFF. The CDR3 nucleotides are TGTGCCAGCAGCCCCCGGGACAGGGCGGGTGAAAAACTGTTTTTT.

The sample holds a few counts of this clonotype. The chain combines TRBV10-1 with TRBJ2-7; D assignment may be TRBD1 or TRBD2 (5 bases each). The CDR3 loop spans 13 amino acids. Germline V gene sequence: CDR1 WNHNN, CDR2 SYGVQD (reference sequence). Trimming stripped 2 bases from V and 6 bases from J, with 11 bases between. The DNA for the CDR3 is TGCGCCAGCAGTGAGAACCCGGGGACCGAGCAGTACTTC. It specifies CASSENPGTEQYF.

This clonotype was observed a handful of times. The V gene is TRBV4-2, the J gene TRBJ2-1; TRBD2 aligns across 12 bases. Germline loops: CDR1 LGHNA, CDR2 YNFKEQ. The CDR3 runs to 18 residues. Trimming cost V 1 base and J 6 bases; bases outside gene matches: 10. CDR3 DNA: TGTGCCAGCAGCCAAGGCCTTCCTCTAGCGGGAGGGGGCAATGAGCAGTTCTTC. Amino acids: CASSQGLPLAGGGNEQFF.

The rearrangement joins TRBV29-1 to TRBJ2-1, with 8 bases identical to TRBD1. The CDR3 has 14 amino acids. The germline gives CDR1 SQVTM, CDR2 ANQGSEA. V was clipped by 3 bases and J by 0 bases; unmatched bases: 1. The CDR3 sequence is CSVDGTGSYNEQFF. In nucleotides, the CDR3 is TGCAGCGTTGATGGGACAGGCTCCTACAATGAGCAGTTCTTC.

Only a few counts were recorded for this clonotype. This chain joins TRBV28 and TRBJ2-7; D gene unclear. Looked up from germline, CDR1 is MDHEN and CDR2 is SYDVKM. The CDR3 contains 12 residues. V was clipped by 8 bases and J by 3 bases, with 11 bases between them. The DNA for the CDR3 is TGTGCCAGCGGCCTCCCCGGCTACGAGCAGTACTTC. It is translated as CASGLPGYEQYF. The full variable domain, with the rest looked up from reference TRBV28 and TRBJ2-7, is DVKVTQSSRYLVKRTGEKVFLECVQDMDHENMFWYRQDPGLGLRLIYFSYDVKMKEKGDIPEGYSVSREKKERFSLILESASTNQTSMYLCASGLPGYEQYFGPGTRLTVT.

V usage is TRBV10-3 and J usage is TRBJ2-7; D is uncertain. This CDR3 spans 14 amino acids. Trimming removed 0 bases at V and 4 bases at J, with 10 bases between. In germline, CDR1 is ENHRY, CDR2 SYGVKD. The CDR3 nucleotides read TGTGCCATCAGTGAGTCGGTCTTACGGTACGAGCAGTACTTC. Translated: CAISESVLRYEQYF.

CDR3 amino acids: CSATMGDPHEQYF. The CDR3 DNA sequence: TGCAGTGCTACCATGGGGGACCCCCACGAGCAGTACTTC. This chain links TRBV20-1 with TRBJ2-7, with D perhaps being TRBD1 or TRBD2 (5 bases each). The CDR3 sequence is 13 residues long. CDR1 is DFQATT and CDR2 is SNEGSKA in the germline V gene (reference sequence). V lost 4 bases and J lost 5, with 15 bases in between.

V usage is TRBV9 and J usage is TRBJ2-1; 7 bases are shared with TRBD2. Germline values: CDR1 SGDLS, CDR2 YYNGEE. The CDR3 has 16 residues. Trimming at V came to 4 bases and at J to 4 bases, leaving 11 bases not matched to a gene. CDR3 residues: CASSPGRAGPYNEQFF. CDR3 nucleotide sequence: TGTGCCAGCAGCCCAGGACGAGCGGGACCTTACAATGAGCAGTTCTTC.

This clonotype showed up just a few times. V usage is TRBV24-1 and J usage is TRBJ2-3; D is ambiguous. From germline, CDR1 is KGHDR and CDR2 SFDVKD. V was cut by 9 bases and J by 8 bases, with 14 bases left in between. The CDR3 is 12 amino acids. The CDR3 coding sequence is TGTGCCACCGCTCCTCAAGGCGGTACGCAGTATTTT. The encoded protein is CATAPQGGTQYF.

This clonotype was seen repeatedly, ten times or more. The chain has TRBV6-1 and TRBJ2-1; no reliable D call. V was pared by 3 bases and J by 0 bases, with 6 bases between. CDR1 and CDR2 (germline): MNHNS, SASEGT. CDR3 size: 14 residues. The CDR3 here is CASSERSSYNEQFF. The CDR3 DNA reads as TGTGCCAGCAGTGAGAGAAGCTCCTACAATGAGCAGTTCTTC.

The chain uses TRBV29-1 and TRBJ1-5; a weak D match, TRBD1 (5 bases). The CDR3 sequence is 13 residues long. V was cut by 4 bases and J by 5 bases, with 12 bases left in between. Per germline, CDR1 SQVTM and CDR2 ANQGSEA. Written as DNA, the CDR3 is TGCAGCGTTGCCAGGGAAGGTGATCAGCCCCAGCATTTT. Translated, it gives CSVAREGDQPQHF.

The chain couples TRBV15 to TRBJ2-7; 8 bases are shared with TRBD1. This CDR3 has 17 amino acids. The germline CDR1 and CDR2 sequences are LNHNV and YYDKDF (reference sequence). Trimming removed 2 bases from V and 0 bases from J; junction bases left unmatched: 9. For the CDR3, the DNA is TGTGCCACCAGCAGACCTTCGGCCGGGACAGGCTCCTACGAGCAGTACTTC. It specifies CATSRPSAGTGSYEQYF.

This clonotype was detected a few times. The chain employs TRBV12-3 or TRBV12-4 and TRBJ2-5, with 8 positions matching TRBD1. Unmatched junction bases numbered 11, after V lost 4 bases and J lost 7 bases. This CDR3 comprises 15 residues. The DNA of the CDR3 is TGTGCCAGCAGTTCGGGGACAGGCCGGCTGGGGACCCAGTACTTC. As protein: CASSSGTGRLGTQYF.